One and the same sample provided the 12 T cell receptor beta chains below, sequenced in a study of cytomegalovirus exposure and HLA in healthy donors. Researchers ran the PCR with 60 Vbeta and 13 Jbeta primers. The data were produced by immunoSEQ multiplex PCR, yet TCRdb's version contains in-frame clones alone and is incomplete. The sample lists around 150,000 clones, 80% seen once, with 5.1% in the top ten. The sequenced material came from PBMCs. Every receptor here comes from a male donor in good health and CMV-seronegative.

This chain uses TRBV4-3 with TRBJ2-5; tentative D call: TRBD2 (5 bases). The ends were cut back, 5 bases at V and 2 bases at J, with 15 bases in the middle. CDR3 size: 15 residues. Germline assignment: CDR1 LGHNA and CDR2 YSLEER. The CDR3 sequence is CASSDGWTDQETQYF. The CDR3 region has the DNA TGCGCCAGCAGCGATGGTTGGACTGATCAAGAGACCCAGTACTTC.

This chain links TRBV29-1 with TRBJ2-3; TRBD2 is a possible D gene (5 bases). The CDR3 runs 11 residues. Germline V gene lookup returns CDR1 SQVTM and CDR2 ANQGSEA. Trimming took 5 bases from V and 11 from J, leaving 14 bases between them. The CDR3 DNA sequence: TGCAGCGTTCGGGTGGGGAGCCAGCAGTATTTT. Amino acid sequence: CSVRVGSQQYF.

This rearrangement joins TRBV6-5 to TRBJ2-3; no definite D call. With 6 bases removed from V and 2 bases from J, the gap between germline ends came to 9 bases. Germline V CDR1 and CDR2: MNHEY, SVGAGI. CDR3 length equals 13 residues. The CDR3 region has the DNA TGTGCCAGCAGGTCCGGGTCCACAGATACGCAGTATTTT. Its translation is CASRSGSTDTQYF.

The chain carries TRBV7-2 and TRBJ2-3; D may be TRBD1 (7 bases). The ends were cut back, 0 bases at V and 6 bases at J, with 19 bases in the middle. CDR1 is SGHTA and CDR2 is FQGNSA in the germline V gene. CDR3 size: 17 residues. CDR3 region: CASSLAPAGGMRDTQYF. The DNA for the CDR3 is TGTGCCAGCAGCTTAGCCCCAGCAGGGGGGATGAGGGATACGCAGTATTTT. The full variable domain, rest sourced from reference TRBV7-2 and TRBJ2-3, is GAGVSQSPSNKVTEKGKDVELRCDPISGHTALYWYRQSLGQGLEFLIYFQGNSAPDKSGLPSDRFSAERTGGSVSTLTIQRTQQEDSAVYLCASSLAPAGGMRDTQYFGPGTRLTVL.

The CDR3 protein is CAIRGRLWLAGANVLTF. CDR3 nucleotide sequence: TGTGCCATCAGGGGGAGACTGTGGTTAGCTGGGGCCAACGTCCTGACTTTC. The chain links TRBV10-3 to TRBJ2-6; tentatively, D is TRBD2 (5 bases). Germline V lookup: CDR1 ENHRY, CDR2 SYGVKD. The CDR3 runs to 17 residues. Trimming stripped 6 bases from V and 2 bases from J, with 17 bases between.

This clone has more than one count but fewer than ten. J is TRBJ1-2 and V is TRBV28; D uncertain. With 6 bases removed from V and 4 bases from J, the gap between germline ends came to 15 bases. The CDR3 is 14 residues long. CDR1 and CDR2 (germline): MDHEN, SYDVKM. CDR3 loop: CASRPDSLGYGYTF. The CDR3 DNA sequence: TGTGCCAGCAGGCCCGACTCGCTCGGCTATGGCTACACCTTC.

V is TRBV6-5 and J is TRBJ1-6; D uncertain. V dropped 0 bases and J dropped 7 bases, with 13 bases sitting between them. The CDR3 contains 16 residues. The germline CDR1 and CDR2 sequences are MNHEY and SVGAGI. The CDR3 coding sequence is TGTGCCAGCAGTTACTCGGGAGGGTTGGCGAATTCACCCCTCCACTTT. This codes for CASSYSGGLANSPLHF.

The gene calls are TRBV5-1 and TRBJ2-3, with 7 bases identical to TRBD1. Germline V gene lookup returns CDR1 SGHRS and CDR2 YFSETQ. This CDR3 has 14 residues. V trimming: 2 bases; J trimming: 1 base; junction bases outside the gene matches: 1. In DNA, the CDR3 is TGCGCCAGCAGCTTCGACAGGGGCACAGATACGCAGTATTTT. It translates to CASSFDRGTDTQYF.

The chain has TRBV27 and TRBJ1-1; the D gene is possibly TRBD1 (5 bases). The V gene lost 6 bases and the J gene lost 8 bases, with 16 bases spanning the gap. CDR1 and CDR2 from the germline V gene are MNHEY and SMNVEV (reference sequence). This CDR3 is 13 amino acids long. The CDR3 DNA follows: TGTGCCAGCAGAACCCGGGGGGGGGTAGAAGCTTTCTTT. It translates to CASRTRGGVEAFF.

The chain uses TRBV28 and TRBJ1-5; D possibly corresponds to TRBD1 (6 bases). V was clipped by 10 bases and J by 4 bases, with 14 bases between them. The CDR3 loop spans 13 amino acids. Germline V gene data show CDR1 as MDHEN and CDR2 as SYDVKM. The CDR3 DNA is TGTGCCATCGCGACAGGACCTAATCAGCCCCAGCATTTT. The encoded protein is CAIATGPNQPQHF.

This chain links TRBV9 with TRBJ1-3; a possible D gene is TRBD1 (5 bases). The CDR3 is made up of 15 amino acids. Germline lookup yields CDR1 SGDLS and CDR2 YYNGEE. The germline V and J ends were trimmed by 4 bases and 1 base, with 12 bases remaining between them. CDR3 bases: TGTGCCAGCAGCCCCGGAGGGGTTTCTGGAAACACCATATATTTT. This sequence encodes CASSPGGVSGNTIYF.

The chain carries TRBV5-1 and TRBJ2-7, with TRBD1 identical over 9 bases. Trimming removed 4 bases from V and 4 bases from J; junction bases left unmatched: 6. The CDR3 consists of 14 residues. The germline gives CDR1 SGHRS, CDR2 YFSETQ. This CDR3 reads CASSPRDRAYEQYF. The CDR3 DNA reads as TGCGCCAGCAGCCCCCGGGACAGGGCGTACGAGCAGTACTTC.